The 25 T cell receptor beta chains given below trace back to one sample, sequenced in a study of OX40 agonist ivuxolimab in advanced cancers. Library generation was performed with the immunoSEQ multiplex PCR assay. TCRdb re-hosts the immuneACCESS table, in-frame sequences only. Its copies lack some clones; in the studies checked, an unresolved V gene accounts for under half of them, and the cause for the rest is not known. The sample has about 100,000 clones on record, about nine tenths of them singletons. Jointly, the top ten make up less than 0.2% of the sample. The sample was CD4+ or CD8+ T cells sorted from blood, taken in a trial of the OX40 agonist ivuxolimab. These receptors were obtained from an adult with an advanced solid tumor such as melanoma, head and neck, liver or kidney cancer.

The rearrangement joins TRBV6-5 to TRBJ2-7, with 10 bases aligning to TRBD2. Germline CDR1 is MNHEY and CDR2 is SVGAGI. The CDR3 covers 15 residues. The V gene end was trimmed by 0 bases and the J gene end by 9 bases; junction bases not matched to a gene: 8. CDR3 region: CASSYSGTSEKVQYF. CDR3 DNA sequence: TGTGCCAGCAGTTACTCGGGGACTAGCGAGAAGGTGCAGTACTTC.

V is TRBV4-1 and J is TRBJ2-7; D may correspond to TRBD1 or TRBD2 (5 bases each). CDR1 and CDR2 (germline): MGHRA, YSYEKL. The CDR3 is made up of 15 amino acids. Trimming pared 5 bases from V and 3 bases from J, leaving 17 bases between. CDR3 loop: CASSSPGTIYYEQYF. The CDR3 DNA reads TGCGCCAGCAGCTCACCCGGGACGATCTACTACGAGCAGTACTTC.

The sample holds one count of this clone. The chain is built from TRBV28 and TRBJ2-7; 10 bases map to TRBD2. Looked up from germline, CDR1 is MDHEN and CDR2 is SYDVKM. V was clipped by 4 bases and J by 0 bases; unmatched bases: 6. The CDR3 length is 16 residues. The CDR3 spells CASSSRASGSSYEQYF. The DNA for the CDR3 is TGTGCCAGCAGTTCCAGGGCTAGCGGGAGCTCCTACGAGCAGTACTTC.

V is TRBV2 and J is TRBJ2-2; 10 bases agree with TRBD2. The CDR3 runs to 15 residues. V trimming: 2 bases; J trimming: 7 bases; junction bases outside the gene matches: 4. Germline values: CDR1 SNHLY, CDR2 FYNNEI. The CDR3 protein is CASSETSGTVGELFF. The CDR3 DNA sequence: TGTGCCAGCAGTGAAACTAGCGGGACTGTCGGGGAGCTGTTTTTT.

The chain carries TRBV5-1 and TRBJ2-3; 9 nucleotides align to TRBD2. The V gene's germline CDR1 is SGHRS and CDR2 YFSETQ. The CDR3 totals 16 residues. V trimming: 0 bases; J trimming: 2 bases; junction bases outside the gene matches: 4. Here the CDR3 reads CASSLAGTSSTDTQYF. The CDR3 DNA reads TGCGCCAGCAGCTTGGCTGGGACTAGCTCCACAGATACGCAGTATTTT.

The chain joins TRBV6-5 to TRBJ2-5; no clear D. Germline CDR1 reads MNHEY; CDR2 reads SVGAGI. The CDR3 extends over 11 amino acids. Trimming cost V 5 bases and J 5 bases, with 6 bases left between them. The CDR3 bases are TGTGCCAGCAGTAACACCGAGACCCAGTACTTC. Its protein is CASSNTETQYF.

This rearrangement joins TRBV30 to TRBJ1-6; 8 bases are a match to TRBD1. With V trimmed by 2 bases and J by 3 bases, 3 bases remained unmatched. This CDR3 region has 15 residues. Germline V CDR1 and CDR2: GTSNPN, SVGIG (reference sequence). This CDR3 reads CAWSRTGSYNSPLHF. CDR3 DNA sequence: TGTGCCTGGAGTAGGACAGGGAGCTATAATTCACCCCTCCACTTT.

The chain has TRBV7-6 and TRBJ1-5, with TRBD1 as a possible D gene (6 bases). The CDR3 consists of 16 residues. Germline values: CDR1 SGHVS, CDR2 FNYEAQ. V lost 2 bases and J 3 bases, leaving 14 bases between the germline ends. This CDR3 is CASSLRAGAYNQPQHF. In nucleotides, the CDR3 is TGTGCCAGCAGCTTACGTGCGGGGGCCTACAATCAGCCCCAGCATTTT.

This clone showed up just once. The V gene is TRBV18, the J gene TRBJ1-1; D unclear. V lost 5 bases to trimming and J lost 1 base, with 14 bases between them. Germline V gene lookup returns CDR1 KGHSH and CDR2 LQKENI. This CDR3 comprises 15 residues. CDR3 nucleotides: TGTGCCAGCTCAATTTCGGGAGGGTCGAACACTGAAGCTTTCTTT. Translating gives CASSISGGSNTEAFF.

The gene calls are TRBV7-9 and TRBJ2-2, with TRBD2 as a possible D gene (7 bases). V was trimmed by 1 base and J by 2 bases, leaving 8 bases between them. This CDR3 comprises 15 residues. Germline lookup yields CDR1 SEHNR and CDR2 FQNEAQ (reference sequence). The CDR3 region has the DNA TGTGCCAGCAGCTTAGGCGGGGGCAACACCGGGGAGCTGTTTTTT. Encoded protein: CASSLGGGNTGELFF.

This sequence joins TRBV30 and TRBJ1-6, with D unresolved. The CDR3 has 14 amino acids. Germline loops: CDR1 GTSNPN, CDR2 SVGIG (reference sequence). V lost 0 bases and J 7 bases, leaving 10 bases between the germline ends. The CDR3 sequence: CAWSVPVGNSPLHF. CDR3 DNA: TGTGCCTGGAGTGTACCGGTAGGGAATTCACCCCTCCACTTT. The whole variable domain, filled in from reference TRBV30 and TRBJ1-6, reads SQTIHQWPATLVQPVGSPLSLECTVEGTSNPNLYWYRQAAGRGLQLLFYSVGIGQISSEVPQNLSASRPQDRQFILSSKKLLLSDSGFYLCAWSVPVGNSPLHFGNGTRLTVT.

In the case of this clone: Distinct nucleotide sequences in the sample also encode this CDR3. The chain recombines TRBV11-2 with TRBJ1-4; 8 nucleotides match TRBD1. Per germline, CDR1 SGHAT and CDR2 FQNNGV. V trimming: 5 bases; J trimming: 4 bases; junction bases outside the gene matches: 6. The CDR3 sequence is 15 residues long. CDR3 nucleotides: TGTGCCAGCAGCCCTCGGACAGGGAATAATGAAAAACTGTTTTTT. Translated: CASSPRTGNNEKLFF.

The chain is built from TRBV2 and TRBJ1-3, with D possibly TRBD1 on 5 matching bases. Trimming took off 4 bases at V and 7 bases at J, with 11 bases between the two ends. This CDR3 region has 13 residues. The V gene's germline CDR1 is SNHLY and CDR2 FYNNEI. This chain's CDR3 is CASSVLGGNTIYF. Written as DNA, the CDR3 is TGTGCCAGCAGTGTTTTGGGGGGGAACACCATATATTTT.

This clone was found a few times. The V and J genes are TRBV5-1 and TRBJ2-3, with 15 bases that match TRBD2. The CDR3 is 15 residues long. Losses at the gene ends were 4 bases for V and 6 bases for J; bases not matched to a gene: 3. Germline CDR1 and CDR2: SGHRS and YFSETQ. DNA for the CDR3: TGCGCCAGCAGCCCCGGGACTAGCGGGAGGGATACGCAGTATTTT. Protein: CASSPGTSGRDTQYF. The full variable domain, completed using reference TRBV5-1 and TRBJ2-3, is KAGVTQTPRYLIKTRGQQVTLSCSPISGHRSVSWYQQTPGQGLQFLFEYFSETQRNKGNFPGRFSGRQFSNSRSEMNVSTLELGDSALYLCASSPGTSGRDTQYFGPGTRLTVL.

As concerns this clone: Other DNA sequences in the sample encode the same CDR3. The chain combines TRBV19 with TRBJ1-5; D gene unclear. This CDR3 comprises 14 residues. V was pared by 5 bases and J by 0 bases, with 8 bases between. Germline values: CDR1 LNHDA, CDR2 SQIVND (reference sequence). CDR3 in DNA: TGTGCCAGTAGTCTTGGTTATAGCAATCAGCCCCAGCATTTT. Protein product: CASSLGYSNQPQHF.

J is TRBJ2-7 and V is TRBV18, with 7 bases lining up with TRBD1. Per the germline V gene, CDR1 is KGHSH and CDR2 is LQKENI. Trimming took 3 bases from V and 2 from J; bases not matched to a gene: 4. The CDR3 extends over 14 amino acids. CDR3 in amino acids: CASSPGTETYEQYF. In DNA form, the CDR3 reads TGTGCCAGCTCACCGGGGACAGAAACCTACGAGCAGTACTTC.

This sequence joins TRBV5-1 and TRBJ1-1; D perhaps matches TRBD1 (5 bases). The CDR3 runs 15 residues. The V gene's germline CDR1 is SGHRS and CDR2 YFSETQ. The V gene lost 0 bases and the J gene lost 1 base, with 10 bases spanning the gap. The CDR3 protein is CASSLETGQNTEAFF. The CDR3 region has the DNA TGCGCCAGCAGCTTGGAAACTGGACAGAACACTGAAGCTTTCTTT.

The V and J genes are TRBV19 and TRBJ1-6; maybe TRBD1 (6 bases). This CDR3 region has 16 residues. Germline V gene data show CDR1 as LNHDA and CDR2 as SQIVND (reference sequence). With 6 bases removed from V and 4 bases from J, the gap between germline ends came to 16 bases. The CDR3 DNA follows: TGTGCCAGTAGGGAGGGGGTTGCACTATATAATTCACCCCTCCACTTT. Its protein is CASREGVALYNSPLHF.

This rearrangement joins TRBV19 to TRBJ2-2, with unresolved D. The length of the CDR3 is 14 residues. Germline assignment: CDR1 LNHDA and CDR2 SQIVND (reference sequence). The V gene lost 3 bases and the J gene lost 5 bases, with 10 bases spanning the gap. CDR3 sequence reads: CASSIARETGELFF. The CDR3 DNA sequence: TGTGCCAGTAGTATCGCCAGAGAGACCGGGGAGCTGTTTTTT.

The chain is built from TRBV10-2 and TRBJ2-2; D may be TRBD2 (7 bases). V was shortened by 7 bases and J by 1 base, with 13 bases between the two germline ends. The CDR3 has 15 residues. The V gene's germline CDR1 is WSHSY and CDR2 SAAADI. The CDR3 sequence is CASTEGGLNTGELFF. As DNA, the CDR3 is TGCGCCAGCACCGAGGGGGGGTTGAACACCGGGGAGCTGTTTTTT.

J is TRBJ2-5 and V is TRBV14; 7 bases align to TRBD1. Germline loops: CDR1 SGHDN, CDR2 FVKESK. This CDR3 comprises 15 residues. V shed 5 bases and J 3 bases; nucleotides not matched to a gene: 9. Here the CDR3 DNA reads TGTGCCAGCAGCTGGAAGACAGGGATCGAAGAGACCCAGTACTTC. It specifies CASSWKTGIEETQYF.

CDR3 region: CASSEINQPQHF. The CDR3 nucleotides are TGTGCCAGCAGTGAAATCAATCAGCCCCAGCATTTT. This chain joins TRBV6-1 and TRBJ1-5; no definite D call. The CDR3 loop spans 12 amino acids. V gave up 2 bases and J gave up 3 bases, with 2 bases separating them. CDR1 MNHNS and CDR2 SASEGT come from the germline V gene.

The J gene is TRBJ2-1, the V gene TRBV5-6, with 11 bases lining up with TRBD2. CDR1 SGHDT and CDR2 YYEEEE come from the germline V gene. Trimming removed 5 bases from V and 6 bases from J; junction bases left unmatched: 7. This CDR3 has 15 residues. The CDR3 loop is CASSRPGLAVNEQFF. In nucleotides, the CDR3 is TGTGCCAGCAGTAGACCGGGACTAGCGGTCAATGAGCAGTTCTTC.

The V call is TRBV19, the J call TRBJ1-5, with a possible D match to TRBD1 (6 bases). The CDR3 is 17 amino acids. Germline assignment: CDR1 LNHDA and CDR2 SQIVND (reference sequence). V was pared by 0 bases and J by 4 bases, with 16 bases between. Written as DNA, the CDR3 is TGTGCCAGTAGTATAGATTTAAGAGGGGGTGGGAATCAGCCCCAGCATTTT. Translating it yields CASSIDLRGGGNQPQHF.

This clone appeared a single time. The chain couples TRBV9 to TRBJ1-1; possibly TRBD1 for D (6 bases). CDR1 is SGDLS, CDR2 YYNGEE, per germline. This CDR3 has 13 amino acids. Trimming pared 0 bases from V and 7 bases from J, leaving 10 bases between. The DNA of the CDR3 is TGTGCCAGCAGCGTAGATGAGGGGGGTGAAGCTTTCTTT. Residues: CASSVDEGGEAFF.